The 30 T cell receptor beta chains listed next were all sequenced from one sample in a study of PD-1 blockade in classical Hodgkin lymphoma. This table comes from immunoSEQ multiplex PCR, and its TCRdb copy is limited to in-frame clones, with some not included. The sample includes 40,000 to 50,000 clones, approximately 86% of them seen just once. All trial patients relapsed after autologous stem cell transplantation. Here the sequenced sample was peripheral blood mononuclear cells (PBMCs), taken before the second cycle of nivolumab. Every receptor here comes from a human donor with classical Hodgkin lymphoma.

The DNA of the CDR3 is TGCGCCAGCAGCCAAGACGGAGGGGGAAATCAGCCCCAGCATTTT. Protein sequence: CASSQDGGGNQPQHF. V gene TRBV4-3 combines with J gene TRBJ1-5; weak D call: TRBD1 (6 bases). Germline V gene lookup returns CDR1 LGHNA and CDR2 YSLEER. V shed 0 bases and J shed 4 bases, with 10 bases lying between them. The CDR3 extends over 15 amino acids.

The chain has TRBV28 and TRBJ2-7, with D perhaps given as TRBD1 or TRBD2 (5 bases each). Trimming took 6 bases from V and 12 from J, leaving 27 bases between them. CDR3 length: 15 amino acids. CDR1 MDHEN and CDR2 SYDVKM come from the germline V gene. The CDR3 nucleotides read TGTGCCAGCAGCGCCCCCCGGGACGTCAAGTACGAGGCGTACTTC. Its protein product is CASSAPRDVKYEAYF.

The CDR3 is CASSEGPTVAAYEQYF. The CDR3 DNA follows: TGTGCCAGCAGTGAAGGTCCGACAGTGGCTGCCTACGAGCAGTACTTC. The chain recombines TRBV6-1 with TRBJ2-7, with D tentatively TRBD1 (5 bases). Germline V CDR1 and CDR2: MNHNS, SASEGT. The CDR3 covers 16 residues. The V end was cut by 1 base, the J end by 2 bases, with 15 bases between.

The V call is TRBV6-6, the J call TRBJ1-1; unclear D gene. This CDR3 has 13 residues. V lost 4 bases and J lost 2, with 8 bases in between. Germline V CDR1 and CDR2: MNHNY, SVGAGI (reference sequence). The CDR3, as DNA: TGTGCCAGCAGTTCCAACAGCAACACTGAAGCTTTCTTT. Its translation is CASSSNSNTEAFF.

The genes are TRBV11-2 and TRBJ1-5; D is perhaps TRBD1 (5 bases). CDR1 is SGHAT and CDR2 is FQNNGV in the germline V gene. The CDR3 contains 14 residues. Trimming stripped 5 bases from V and 5 bases from J, with 13 bases between. The CDR3 DNA reads as TGTGCCAGCAGCCGCCGGGGGGGGGATCAGCCCCAGCATTTT. Its translation: CASSRRGGDQPQHF.

This clone was detected once. This rearrangement joins TRBV19 to TRBJ1-4; 10 nucleotides line up with TRBD1. The V gene end was trimmed by 4 bases and the J gene end by 3 bases; junction bases not matched to a gene: 11. CDR3 size: 18 residues. Looked up from germline, CDR1 is LNHDA and CDR2 is SQIVND (reference sequence). CDR3 coding DNA: TGTGCCAGTAGTAACCCCCGCGACAGGGGGCTGGCTAATGAAAAACTGTTTTTT. It codes for CASSNPRDRGLANEKLFF.

The chain is built from TRBV6-6 and TRBJ2-5, with a possible D match to TRBD2 (5 bases). The length of the CDR3 is 13 residues. The V end lost 5 bases, the J end lost 5 bases, and 12 bases lay between the germline ends. Germline-derived CDR1 and CDR2 are MNHNY and SVGAGI (reference sequence). The CDR3 here is CASSSSEEETQYF. The CDR3 DNA reads TGTGCCAGCAGTAGCTCGGAGGAGGAGACCCAGTACTTC.

This clone showed up just a few times. This chain uses TRBV5-8 with TRBJ2-7, with TRBD2 matching over 10 bases. CDR1 is SGHTS and CDR2 is YDEGEE in the germline V gene. The CDR3 runs 14 residues. V gave up 5 bases and J gave up 10 bases; unmatched junction bases: 12. The CDR3 bases are TGTGCCAGCAGAAAACCGGGACTAGCGCGGGCCCAGTACTTC. Amino acid sequence: CASRKPGLARAQYF.

The chain uses TRBV5-6 and TRBJ2-3; no definite D call. The ends were cut back, 2 bases at V and 1 base at J, with 8 bases in the middle. This CDR3 is built from 14 residues. Germline CDR1 and CDR2: SGHDT and YYEEEE. CDR3: CASSFQRGTDTQYF. In DNA form, the CDR3 reads TGTGCCAGCAGCTTCCAACGGGGCACAGATACGCAGTATTTT. Full variable domain (remainder filled in from reference TRBV5-6 and TRBJ2-3): DAGVTQSPTHLIKTRGQQVTLRCSPKSGHDTVSWYQQALGQGPQFIFQYYEEEERQRGNFPDRFSGHQFPNYSSELNVNALLLGDSALYLCASSFQRGTDTQYFGPGTRLTVL.

The chain employs TRBV15 and TRBJ2-5; D remains unclear. The CDR3 totals 13 residues. Trimming took 3 bases from V and 4 from J, leaving 9 bases between them. CDR1 and CDR2 from the germline V gene are LNHNV and YYDKDF (reference sequence). CDR3 nucleotide sequence: TGTGCCACCAGCAGTCCGGGCAGAGAGACCCAGTACTTC. Protein product: CATSSPGRETQYF.

The CDR3 nucleotides read TGTGCCAGTAGTATAGGACGACGCTACGAGCAGTACTTC. Amino acids: CASSIGRRYEQYF. The V call is TRBV19, the J call TRBJ2-7, with no clear D. V was pared by 1 base and J by 3 bases, with 7 bases between. The CDR3 runs to 13 residues. Germline V lookup: CDR1 LNHDA, CDR2 SQIVND (reference sequence).

The chain uses TRBV7-8 and TRBJ2-7; 7 bases agree with TRBD1. Germline CDR1 and CDR2: SGHVS and FQNEAQ. The CDR3 is made up of 14 amino acids. Trimming at V came to 2 bases and at J to 5 bases, leaving 6 bases not matched to a gene. The CDR3 nucleotides are TGTGCCAGCAGCTTACAGACAGGGTCTCACGAGCAGTACTTC. The encoded protein is CASSLQTGSHEQYF.

The V gene is TRBV5-1, the J gene TRBJ2-1; TRBD2 matches 12 bases. CDR1 SGHRS and CDR2 YFSETQ come from the germline V gene. The CDR3 is 16 amino acids. V dropped 4 bases and J dropped 7; count of bases not matched to a gene: 9. The CDR3 bases are TGCGCCAGCAGCCCACTACTAGCGGGAGGAATAAATGAGCAGTTCTTC. Translating it yields CASSPLLAGGINEQFF.

This sequence joins TRBV4-2 and TRBJ2-5; D uncertain. The J call may be faulty, since TRBJ2-7 better matches the DNA end. This CDR3 has 13 residues. Germline CDR1 LGHNA, CDR2 YNFKEQ. The CDR3 region is CASSRTDSYEQYF. Here the CDR3 DNA reads TGTGCCAGCAGCCGGACCGATTCCTACGAGCAGTACTTC.

The chain couples TRBV9 to TRBJ1-1; TRBD1 might be the D (6 bases). CDR3 length: 16 residues. V lost 3 bases and J lost 0, with 15 bases in between. Germline V lookup: CDR1 SGDLS, CDR2 YYNGEE. CDR3 residues: CASSDRDGALNTEAFF. The CDR3 bases are TGTGCCAGCAGCGACAGGGACGGCGCTTTGAACACTGAAGCTTTCTTT. Full variable domain (rest looked up from reference TRBV9 and TRBJ1-1): DSGVTQTPKHLITATGQRVTLRCSPRSGDLSVYWYQQSLDQGLQFLIQYYNGEERAKGNILERFSAQQFPDLHSELNLSSLELGDSALYFCASSDRDGALNTEAFFGQGTRLTVV.

The chain uses TRBV27 and TRBJ1-1; the D gene is possibly TRBD1 (5 bases). The CDR3 consists of 13 residues. Trimming removed 6 bases from V and 4 bases from J, with 12 bases in between. From germline, CDR1 is MNHEY and CDR2 SMNVEV (reference sequence). In DNA, the CDR3 is TGTGCCAGCAGACGGGGGTTGAGCACTGAAGCTTTCTTT. Protein: CASRRGLSTEAFF.

The V gene is TRBV19, the J gene TRBJ2-7; D is uncertain. This CDR3 is 15 amino acids long. The V end lost 5 bases, the J end lost 5 bases, and 19 bases lay between the germline ends. The germline V gene encodes CDR1 LNHDA and CDR2 SQIVND (reference sequence). The CDR3, as DNA: TGTGCCAGTAGTTCCGATTTTCTTTATGCCAACGAGCAGTACTTC. This translates into CASSSDFLYANEQYF.

The J gene is TRBJ2-7, the V gene TRBV7-2; 7 bases are a match to TRBD1. This CDR3 is built from 14 residues. The V gene end was trimmed by 5 bases and the J gene end by 6 bases; junction bases not matched to a gene: 10. The germline gives CDR1 SGHTA, CDR2 FQGNSA. The CDR3 sequence is CASSPSGTVGEQYF. The CDR3 DNA follows: TGTGCCAGCAGCCCCTCCGGGACAGTCGGCGAGCAGTACTTC.

The chain carries TRBV7-9 and TRBJ1-2, with D hard to call. The CDR3 has 12 amino acids. The V end lost 4 bases, the J end lost 8 bases, and 11 bases lay between the germline ends. Germline CDR1 is SEHNR and CDR2 is FQNEAQ (reference sequence). CDR3 nucleotides: TGTGCCAGCAGCTCCTACAGAATCGGCTACACCTTC. Its translation: CASSSYRIGYTF.

The rearrangement uses TRBV14 and TRBJ1-5, with D perhaps TRBD1 (5 bases). Germline CDR1 and CDR2: SGHDN and FVKESK. V was cut by 1 base and J by 8 bases, with 15 bases left in between. There are 15 residues in the CDR3. For the CDR3, the DNA is TGTGCCAGCAGCCAAGTGCAGGGAGTTAAGAAGCCCCAGCATTTT. Protein product: CASSQVQGVKKPQHF.

The chain is built from TRBV7-9 and TRBJ2-5; maybe TRBD1 (6 bases). The germline gives CDR1 SEHNR, CDR2 FQNEAQ (reference sequence). The CDR3 sequence is 14 residues long. V was clipped by 5 bases and J by 0 bases, with 10 bases between them. The CDR3 sequence is CASSPGQNQETQYF. The CDR3 DNA reads TGTGCCAGCAGCCCAGGACAGAACCAAGAGACCCAGTACTTC.

This chain joins TRBV19 and TRBJ1-1; possible D gene TRBD1, 6 bases. V gave up 6 bases and J gave up 4 bases, with 21 bases separating them. Germline CDR1 reads LNHDA; CDR2 reads SQIVND (reference sequence). CDR3 length: 16 residues. The CDR3, as DNA: TGTGCCAGTAGCTCCCAAAACACAGGGCTGAGCACTGAAGCTTTCTTT. Encoded protein: CASSSQNTGLSTEAFF.

The chain combines TRBV7-9 with TRBJ2-3, with TRBD1 identical over 7 bases. The CDR3 is 16 amino acids. From germline, CDR1 is SEHNR and CDR2 FQNEAQ (reference sequence). V lost 5 bases to trimming and J lost 2 bases; unmatched junction nucleotides: 10. The CDR3 sequence is CASSPWEQGYTDTQYF. CDR3 in DNA: TGTGCCAGCAGCCCTTGGGAACAGGGGTACACAGATACGCAGTATTTT.

V is TRBV11-2 and J is TRBJ2-7, with D perhaps given as TRBD1 or TRBD2 (5 bases each). The CDR3 length is 17 residues. The V gene lost 1 base and the J gene lost 5 bases, with 21 bases spanning the gap. Germline V gene sequence: CDR1 SGHAT, CDR2 FQNNGV. The CDR3 nucleotides are TGTGCCAGCAGCTTAGTCGGGATAGGGGCGGGTGGCGACGAGCAGTACTTC. Encoded protein: CASSLVGIGAGGDEQYF.

The rearrangement links TRBV5-6 to TRBJ2-1, with 10 bases identical to TRBD1. After removal of 4 bases from V and 0 bases from J, the junction contained 4 bases not matched to a gene. The length of the CDR3 is 16 residues. Per the germline V gene, CDR1 is SGHDT and CDR2 is YYEEEE. The CDR3 here is CASSPGTGVSYNEQFF. DNA of the CDR3: TGTGCCAGCAGCCCTGGGACAGGGGTCTCCTACAATGAGCAGTTCTTC. The whole variable domain, filled in from reference TRBV5-6 and TRBJ2-1, reads DAGVTQSPTHLIKTRGQQVTLRCSPKSGHDTVSWYQQALGQGPQFIFQYYEEEERQRGNFPDRFSGHQFPNYSSELNVNALLLGDSALYLCASSPGTGVSYNEQFFGPGTRLTVL.

The chain employs TRBV6-5 and TRBJ1-2, with TRBD1 as a possible D gene (5 bases). CDR3 size: 13 residues. The V end lost 2 bases, the J end lost 4 bases, and 8 bases lay between the germline ends. Germline CDR1 MNHEY, CDR2 SVGAGI. CDR3 in amino acids: CASSYGGSYGYTF. The DNA of the CDR3 is TGTGCCAGCAGTTACGGGGGGAGCTATGGCTACACCTTC.

This clone has only a few counts. V and J are TRBV9 and TRBJ2-2, with D possibly matching TRBD1 (6 bases). The CDR3 is 15 amino acids. Trimming took 4 bases from V and 2 from J, leaving 12 bases between them. CDR1 SGDLS and CDR2 YYNGEE come from the germline V gene. The CDR3 protein is CASSRTGSNTGELFF. CDR3 in DNA: TGTGCCAGCAGCAGAACAGGGTCCAACACCGGGGAGCTGTTTTTT.

This clone was observed once. This rearrangement joins TRBV2 to TRBJ2-5; D unresolved. V lost 7 bases to trimming and J lost 3 bases, with 12 bases between them. The CDR3 length is 13 residues. Germline lookup yields CDR1 SNHLY and CDR2 FYNNEI. CDR3: CASMAGSKETQYF. The CDR3 nucleotides read TGTGCCAGCATGGCAGGTAGCAAAGAGACCCAGTACTTC.

V is TRBV6-6 and J is TRBJ2-2, with D hard to call. Germline V gives CDR1 MNHNY, CDR2 SVGAGI (reference sequence). The CDR3 is 16 amino acids. Trimming stripped 1 base from V and 0 bases from J, with 9 bases between. The CDR3 spells CASSYLDGTNTGELFF. The DNA for the CDR3 is TGTGCCAGCAGTTACTTAGACGGAACGAACACCGGGGAGCTGTTTTTT.

A note on this clone: In the same sample, other DNA sequences code for this CDR3. The rearrangement joins TRBV15 to TRBJ2-7; 11 bases agree with TRBD1. With 3 bases clipped from V and 2 bases from J, the junction kept 0 bases outside the gene matches. Germline V gives CDR1 LNHNV, CDR2 YYDKDF (reference sequence). The CDR3 sequence is 14 residues long. The CDR3 nucleotides are TGTGCCACCAGCAGGGACAGGGGGCCCTACGAGCAGTACTTC. It yields the protein CATSRDRGPYEQYF.